This T cell receptor (beta chain) was recorded in a study of CXCR3-negative and CXCR3-positive naive CD8 T cells. Germline V gives CDR1 SQVTM, CDR2 ANQGSEA. This CDR3 comprises 15 residues. UMI-labeled TRB cDNA libraries were prepared by 5' RACE. TCRdb reprocessed the 5' RACE reads and keeps a single row for each CDR3 protein, giving no DNA. This sample's clone table lists about 48,000 distinct CDR3 sequences. The rearrangement links TRBV29-1 to TRBJ2-1; TCRdb's D call, TRBD2, is unchecked because there is no DNA. This receptor was identified in a human donor in good health. Some clones in this sample may be carry-over from other donors' samples. The sequenced material came from memory CD8+ T cells from blood. The CDR3 spells CSVVWGLADYNEQFF.